Detailed here is one TCR beta chain. Other DNA variants within this sample encode the same CDR3. In the authors' methods: Amplification with reference gene primers provided the estimates of nucleated cell counts. Measured with immunoSEQ multiplex PCR; TCRdb has only the in-frame clones, and not every one. The V and J calls and clone size come from that table; D and trimming were worked out from the DNA. The repertoire holds 200,000 to 250,000 clones, with about 88% as singletons. V gave up 4 bases and J gave up 5 bases; unmatched junction bases: 5. There are 13 residues in the CDR3. Germline assignment: CDR1 SGHRS and CDR2 YFSETQ. The data stem from a study of blood T cell repertoires in COVID-19. Study-wide context: Acute and convalescent COVID-19 specimens originated in the United States, Italy and Spain. The cDNA or gDNA used as material had been derived from T cells, B-cell-depleted T cells, or PBMCs.

The chain joins TRBV5-1 to TRBJ1-2, with 7 bases that match TRBD1. The TCR sequence derives from a man aged 35 to 55 with acute or convalescent COVID-19. Sequenced: peripheral blood. CDR3 loop: CASSRTGEYGYTF. CDR3 nucleotide sequence: TGCGCCAGCAGCAGAACAGGGGAATATGGCTACACCTTC.